This entry describes one T cell receptor (beta chain). How the authors handled the data: Nucleated cell counts were estimated from reference gene primer amplification. Measured with immunoSEQ multiplex PCR; TCRdb has only the in-frame clones, and not every one. The DNA gave D and trimming, while V, J and clone size come from that table. This sample has about 73,000 clones, with less than 95% found just once. This entry comes from a study of blood T cell repertoires in COVID-19. Study as a whole: The United States, Italy and Spain were the sources of the acute and convalescent COVID-19 samples. From T cells, B-cell-depleted T cells, or PBMCs came the material, which was cDNA or gDNA.

V trimming: 2 bases; J trimming: 8 bases; junction bases outside the gene matches: 10. Germline values: CDR1 SNHLY, CDR2 FYNNEI. This CDR3 is built from 16 residues. The receptor's source is a woman between 18 and 30 years old with acute or convalescent COVID-19. The chain combines TRBV2 with TRBJ1-4; TRBD1 matches 8 bases. The sequencing input was peripheral blood. CDR3 region: CASSELATGDREKLFF. The CDR3 region has the DNA TGTGCCAGCAGTGAACTCGCGACAGGGGACCGGGAAAAACTGTTTTTT.